The present T cell receptor beta chain was sequenced within a study of shared clonotypes between healthy human individuals. Study findings and constraints: In general, naive subsets displayed greater estimated richness than memory subsets did.

In the naive CD8 group, cells lacked CD45RO and were positively selected for CCR7, so terminally differentiated effector memory CD45RA+ cells were left out. The sample holds one count of this clone. The antigen is not known. The repertoire was sequenced with immunoSEQ multiplex PCR; TCRdb's copy has only in-frame clones and lacks some. This table holds approximately 590,000 clones, over 95% found once. Trimming cost V 0 bases and J 1 base, with 2 bases left between them. This CDR3 has 13 amino acids. The germline V gene has CDR1 SGHRS and CDR2 YFSETQ. The genes are TRBV5-1 and TRBJ2-4; D uncertain. The specimen sequenced was naive CD8+ T cells sorted from blood. This sequence was found in a woman in her thirties in good health. The DNA for the CDR3 is TGCGCCAGCAGCTTGGATGCCAAAAACATTCAGTACTTC. It codes for CASSLDAKNIQYF.